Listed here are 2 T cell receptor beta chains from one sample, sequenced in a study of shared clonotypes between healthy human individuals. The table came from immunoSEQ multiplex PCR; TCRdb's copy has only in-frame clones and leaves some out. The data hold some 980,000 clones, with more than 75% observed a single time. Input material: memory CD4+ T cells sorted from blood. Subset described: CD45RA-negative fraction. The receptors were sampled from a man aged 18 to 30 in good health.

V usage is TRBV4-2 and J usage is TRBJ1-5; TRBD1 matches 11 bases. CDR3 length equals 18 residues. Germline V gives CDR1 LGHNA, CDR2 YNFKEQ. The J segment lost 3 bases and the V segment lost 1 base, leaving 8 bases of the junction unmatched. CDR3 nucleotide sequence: TGTGCCAGCAGCCAAGGGGGACAGGGGGTTGGAATCAATCAGCCCCAGCATTTT. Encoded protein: CASSQGGQGVGINQPQHF.

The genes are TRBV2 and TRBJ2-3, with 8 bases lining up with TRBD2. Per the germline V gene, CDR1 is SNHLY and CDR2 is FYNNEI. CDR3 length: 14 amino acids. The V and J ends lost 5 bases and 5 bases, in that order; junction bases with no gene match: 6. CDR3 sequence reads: CASSSGGLGDTQYF. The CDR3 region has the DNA TGTGCCAGCAGTTCGGGGGGGCTTGGAGATACGCAGTATTTT.